This T cell receptor beta chain emerged from a study of T cell clusters in autoimmune cytopenias. Study-wide background: A median age of around 59 years and mean of approximately 50 years characterized healthy donor controls.

Multiplex touch-down PCR amplified TRB using TRB-A and TRB-B pools in one tube. Reprocessing the multiplex PCR reads, TCRdb reports a single entry for every CDR3 protein and omits DNA. The ten most abundant clones cover around 6.1% of a sample with about 6,100 distinct CDR3 sequences. Study-level results: TRB repertoire shifts in secondary cytopenia and chronic lymphocytic leukemia mostly reflected lymphoma, not autoimmunity.

TRB amplification used 200 to 250 ng of peripheral blood genomic DNA. Germline V gene lookup returns CDR1 MNHNS and CDR2 SASEGT. The CDR3 spans 13 residues. This clonotype is identified as medium-sized (0.01 to 0.1%) from frequency. Its specificity is unknown. These data also formed part of another study, on T cell repertoires in aging, cancer and after chemotherapy. Turning to that study: Across the chemotherapy interval, each cancer cohort showed higher median generation probability, suggesting thymic rebound.

The source is a human donor in good health. V and J are TRBV6-1 and TRBJ1-2. Material: peripheral blood. CDR3 residues: CASSEEVNYGYTF.